One and the same sample provided the 21 T cell receptor beta chains below, sequenced in a study of blood T cells in healthy people across ages. For the second PCR, which ran for 7 to 11 cycles, a sample-barcoded 5' primer and a J-beta primer mix were used. TCRdb re-called the 5' RACE reads with MiXCR, one entry per CDR3 protein. The sample consists of hundreds of thousands of distinct CDR3 sequences, approximately 49% of them appearing once. The sample was blood. Receptors originate from an older woman in good health.

This clonotype appeared many times. This chain uses TRBV5-1 with TRBJ2-5, with 7 bases fitting TRBD2. Germline V gives CDR1 SGHRS, CDR2 YFSETQ. The CDR3 totals 15 residues. V was clipped by 1 base and J by 2 bases; unmatched bases: 5. The CDR3 here is CASSLSSGVQETQYF. The DNA of the CDR3 is TGCGCCAGCAGCTTGTCTAGCGGAGTTCAAGAGACCCAGTACTTC.

Remarks on this clonotype: A junction end diverges from the germline sequence, so it may reflect a read error. The V gene is TRBV5-5, the J gene TRBJ2-7; D may match TRBD1 or TRBD2 (6 bases each). Germline V lookup: CDR1 SGHKS, CDR2 YYEKEE (reference sequence). This CDR3 comprises 15 residues. This CDR3 is CAGSSLPGAENEQYF. In nucleotides, the CDR3 is TGTGCCGGCAGCTCACTTCCGGGGGCCGAGAATGAGCAGTACTTC.

The rearrangement joins TRBV7-9 to TRBJ1-1; D gene ambiguous. V shed 0 bases and J shed 1 base, with 9 bases lying between them. CDR1 and CDR2 (germline): SEHNR, FQNEAQ (reference sequence). This CDR3 contains 15 residues. The CDR3 protein is CASSLARAWNTEAFF. The CDR3 coding sequence is TGTGCCAGCAGCTTAGCGCGGGCGTGGAACACTGAAGCTTTCTTT.

This clonotype was detected only a few times. The V call is TRBV4-3, the J call TRBJ2-5, with D perhaps matching TRBD2 (5 bases). Germline lookup yields CDR1 LGHNA and CDR2 YSLEER. The CDR3 is 16 amino acids. The germline V and J ends were trimmed by 4 bases and 3 bases, with 18 bases remaining between them. As DNA, the CDR3 is TGCGCCAGCAGCCTCCGGGCGACGGGGATCGAAGAGACCCAGTACTTC. Translated, it gives CASSLRATGIEETQYF.

The chain couples TRBV20-1 to TRBJ1-2, with 10 bases lining up with TRBD1. The CDR3 length is 13 residues. J lost 8 bases, V lost 5 bases, and 8 bases had no gene match. Germline V CDR1 and CDR2: DFQATT, SNEGSKA (reference sequence). DNA for the CDR3: TGCAGTGCTCCAGGACAGGGGGTAGTGGGCTACACCTTC. Translation: CSAPGQGVVGYTF.

The chain employs TRBV2 and TRBJ2-4; 7 nucleotides align to TRBD1. The J call may be mistaken, given a closer DNA end match to TRBJ2-7. The CDR3 is 13 amino acids. Germline V gives CDR1 SNHLY, CDR2 FYNNEI. The CDR3 DNA follows: TGTGCCAGCAGGATGATGACAGGGAACGAGCAGTACTTC. Amino acid sequence: CASRMMTGNEQYF.

This clonotype appeared a few times. The chain uses TRBV5-1 and TRBJ2-1, with 8 bases lining up with TRBD2. Germline trimming cut 1 base from V and 8 bases from J; bases unmatched to any gene: 8. In germline, CDR1 is SGHRS, CDR2 YFSETQ. The CDR3 runs 15 residues. In nucleotides, the CDR3 is TGCGCCAGCAGCTTGTATAGCGGGGCCCTCGATGAGCAGTTCTTC. The encoded protein is CASSLYSGALDEQFF.

In its sample, this clonotype was seen a few times. This rearrangement joins TRBV12-3 or TRBV12-4 to TRBJ2-1; 8 positions agree with TRBD1. The CDR3 sequence is 14 residues long. Trimming took 6 bases from V and 5 from J; bases not matched to a gene: 6. In DNA, the CDR3 is TGTGCCAGCAGCCCGGACAGGGTTGACAATGAGCAGTTCTTC. It yields the protein CASSPDRVDNEQFF.

This clonotype was detected only a few times. The chain joins TRBV12-3 or TRBV12-4 to TRBJ2-7; 13 positions match TRBD2. The CDR3 is 15 amino acids. The V gene end was trimmed by 5 bases and the J gene end by 5 bases; junction bases not matched to a gene: 6. DNA for the CDR3: TGTGCCAGCAGTCCCCGGACTAGCGGGAGCCACGAGCAGTACTTC. This sequence encodes CASSPRTSGSHEQYF.

V gene TRBV6-5 combines with J gene TRBJ1-2; 10 nucleotides line up with TRBD1. J was trimmed by 8 bases and V by 6 bases; bases with no gene match: 6. This CDR3 spans 13 amino acids. The germline V gene encodes CDR1 MNHEY and CDR2 SVGAGI. The CDR3 DNA follows: TGTGCCAGCAGACGGACAGGGGGAGAAGGCTACACCTTC. It is translated as CASRRTGGEGYTF.

As DNA, the CDR3 is TGTGCCAGCAGCTCACAGTCCATGAACACTGAAGCTTTCTTT. Translating gives CASSSQSMNTEAFF. The rearrangement uses TRBV4-2 and TRBJ1-1; no clear D. Germline values: CDR1 LGHNA, CDR2 YNFKEQ. V gave up 5 bases and J gave up 0 bases, with 10 bases separating them. The CDR3 spans 14 residues.

For this clonotype: A junction end diverges from the germline sequence, so it may reflect a read error. This rearrangement joins TRBV13 to TRBJ2-4, with D uncertain. This CDR3 has 15 amino acids. The V gene's germline CDR1 is PRHDT and CDR2 FYEKMQ (reference sequence). In DNA, the CDR3 is TGTGCGAGCAGCTGCCAGGCAGGAGCCAAAAACATTCAGTACTTC. Its translation is CASSCQAGAKNIQYF.

V usage is TRBV20-1 and J usage is TRBJ2-1, with a weak D call TRBD2 (5 bases). The CDR3 is made up of 13 amino acids. Germline-derived CDR1 and CDR2 are DFQATT and SNEGSKA (reference sequence). V was cut by 7 bases and J by 2 bases, with 12 bases left in between. The CDR3: CSGSAGAYNEQFF. In DNA, the CDR3 is TGCAGTGGGTCGGCGGGTGCCTACAATGAGCAGTTCTTC.

This chain uses TRBV6-5 with TRBJ1-6, with TRBD1 matching over 7 bases. The CDR3 runs 15 residues. J lost 9 bases, V lost 5 bases, and 10 bases had no gene match. From germline, CDR1 is MNHEY and CDR2 SVGAGI. The CDR3 DNA is TGTGCCAGCAGTCTTATCGTAGGGGGCGGTTCACCCCTCCACTTT. It codes for CASSLIVGGGSPLHF.

The chain employs TRBV7-3 and TRBJ2-1, with 12 positions matching TRBD2. This CDR3 region has 20 residues. Germline loops: CDR1 SGHTA, CDR2 FQGTGA. The ends lost 6 bases at V and 8 bases at J; junction bases unmatched: 23. The CDR3 reads CASRPKVKTTSGSGSDEQFF. The DNA for the CDR3 is TGTGCCAGCAGGCCAAAGGTAAAAACGACTAGCGGGAGCGGGAGTGATGAGCAGTTCTTC.

This clonotype was detected only once. The chain recombines TRBV6-5 with TRBJ1-1, with a weak D call TRBD1 (6 bases). The CDR3 spans 16 residues. Trimming left V 1 base short and J 1 base short, with 13 bases between. Germline V lookup: CDR1 MNHEY, CDR2 SVGAGI. The CDR3 DNA reads as TGTGCCAGCAGTTACTGGGGGGCTTCGAGGAACACTGAAGCTTTCTTT. Translated, it gives CASSYWGASRNTEAFF.

This sequence joins TRBV5-1 and TRBJ2-1; 7 bases are shared with TRBD2. This CDR3 has 16 amino acids. Germline V gives CDR1 SGHRS, CDR2 YFSETQ. V gave up 0 bases and J gave up 13 bases; unmatched junction bases: 16. In nucleotides, the CDR3 is TGCGCCAGCAGCTTGGGAACTAGCGATTTTGACGAGACCCAGTTCTTC. Translating it yields CASSLGTSDFDETQFF.

A note on this clonotype: The junction does not match germline at one end; this may be a read error. CDR3 bases: TGTGCCAGCAGCTCCCGAGGGGTCTTCACAGGTACGCAGTATTTT. Its protein is CASSSRGVFTGTQYF. The rearrangement links TRBV7-3 to TRBJ2-3; possibly TRBD1 or TRBD2 for D (5 bases each). Germline-derived CDR1 and CDR2 are SGHTA and FQGTGA. This CDR3 has 15 residues.

As for this clonotype: Possible read error: a much larger clone is one base away. The genes are TRBV7-9 and TRBJ2-6; tentative D call: TRBD2 (5 bases). Per the germline V gene, CDR1 is SEHNR and CDR2 is FQNEAQ (reference sequence). The CDR3 is made up of 15 amino acids. The CDR3 nucleotides are TGTGCCAACAGCTCGGGGAGCTCTGGGGCCAACGTCCTGACTTTC. This codes for CANSSGSSGANVLTF.

This clonotype was seen only a few times. The CDR3 region has the DNA TGTGCCAGCAGTCGAGTAGCAGATACGCAGTATTTT. Translating gives CASSRVADTQYF. V usage is TRBV7-2 and J usage is TRBJ2-3; D remains unclear. From germline, CDR1 is SGHTA and CDR2 FQGNSA. The CDR3 length is 12 residues. Trimming removed 6 bases from V and 4 bases from J, with 8 bases in between.

The chain joins TRBV6-5 to TRBJ1-2; tentatively, D is TRBD1 (6 bases). The CDR3 sequence is 14 residues long. Trimming took 2 bases from V and 3 from J, leaving 10 bases between them. Germline lookup yields CDR1 MNHEY and CDR2 SVGAGI. The CDR3 sequence is CASSYGGLHYGYTF. CDR3 DNA: TGTGCCAGCAGTTACGGGGGGCTTCACTATGGCTACACCTTC.